This passage covers 8 T cell receptor beta chains from one sample sequenced in a study of response to subunit inactivated influenza vaccine. TCRdb reprocessed the RT-PCR reads via MiXCR and lists one record per CDR3 protein. This table has around 710,000 distinct CDR3 sequences, about 15% appearing once. Sequenced here: PBMCs from blood, sampled 14 days before vaccination. The origin of the receptors is a man aged 50-59 years who received an inactivated influenza vaccine.

The J gene is TRBJ2-1, the V gene TRBV11-1, with D possibly matching TRBD1 (5 bases). In germline, CDR1 is SGHAT, CDR2 FQDESV (reference sequence). Trimming cost V 2 bases and J 4 bases, with 12 bases left between them. This CDR3 region has 15 residues. The DNA for the CDR3 is TGTGCCAGCAGCTTACCCAGGGTCGGTTACAATGAGCAGTTCTTC. The encoded protein is CASSLPRVGYNEQFF.

This chain links TRBV7-9 with TRBJ1-6; unclear D gene. V lost 1 base, J lost 0 bases, and 7 bases lay in between. The CDR3 covers 16 residues. Per the germline V gene, CDR1 is SEHNR and CDR2 is FQNEAQ (reference sequence). CDR3 in amino acids: CASSLGDLSYNSPLHF. CDR3 sequence (DNA): TGTGCCAGCAGCTTAGGAGATCTCTCCTATAATTCACCCCTCCACTTT.

V is TRBV6-1 and J is TRBJ2-1; TRBD1 matches at 7 bases. The CDR3 runs to 15 residues. The trim removed 8 bases at V and 4 bases at J, leaving 11 bases unmatched. Per the germline V gene, CDR1 is MNHNS and CDR2 is SASEGT. The CDR3 nucleotides are TGTGCCAGCCGGGACAGCGACCAATTTTACAATGAGCAGTTCTTC. Its protein is CASRDSDQFYNEQFF.

The V gene is TRBV4-1, the J gene TRBJ2-1; 9 bases match TRBD2. The CDR3 has 16 amino acids. After removal of 4 bases from V and 3 bases from J, the junction contained 7 bases not matched to a gene. In germline, CDR1 is MGHRA, CDR2 YSYEKL. CDR3 bases: TGCGCCAGCAGCCGCGTAGCGGGGGAATACTACAATGAGCAGTTCTTC. This codes for CASSRVAGEYYNEQFF.

The chain carries TRBV7-2 and TRBJ2-7; a possible D gene is TRBD2 (6 bases). This CDR3 is 15 amino acids long. Germline CDR1 SGHTA, CDR2 FQGNSA. V lost 4 bases to trimming and J lost 0 bases, with 13 bases between them. The CDR3 coding sequence is TGTGCCAGCAGCTCGTTAGCGGTGAGCTCCTACGAGCAGTACTTC. Amino acid sequence: CASSSLAVSSYEQYF.

This clonotype was observed once. The chain recombines TRBV19 with TRBJ2-7; perhaps TRBD2 as D (5 bases). This CDR3 spans 13 amino acids. Germline CDR1 reads LNHDA; CDR2 reads SQIVND (reference sequence). Trimming cost V 6 bases and J 2 bases, with 11 bases left between them. The CDR3 DNA follows: TGTGCCAGTAGATCCGGGATGACCTACGAGCAGTACTTC. Its protein product is CASRSGMTYEQYF. Together with reference TRBV19 and TRBJ2-7, the CDR3 gives the full variable domain: DGGITQSPKYLFRKEGQNVTLSCEQNLNHDAMYWYRQDPGQGLRLIYYSQIVNDFQKGDIAEGYSVSREKKESFPLTVTSAQKNPTAFYLCASRSGMTYEQYFGPGTRLTVT.

V is TRBV29-1 and J is TRBJ1-2, with D possibly being TRBD1 (5 bases). V was shortened by 4 bases and J by 5 bases, with 11 bases between the two germline ends. The CDR3 contains 12 residues. Looked up from germline, CDR1 is SQVTM and CDR2 is ANQGSEA. CDR3 in DNA: TGCAGCGTTGTTTCTGGGGGTTATGGCTACACCTTC. This encodes CSVVSGGYGYTF.

The chain carries TRBV6-1 and TRBJ2-2; 7 positions agree with TRBD2. Losses at the gene ends were 7 bases for V and 6 bases for J; bases not matched to a gene: 14. This CDR3 is built from 16 residues. Germline V gene data show CDR1 as MNHNS and CDR2 as SASEGT. The CDR3 is CASKKGQGGSAGELFF. The CDR3 nucleotides are TGTGCCAGCAAAAAGGGGCAGGGAGGGTCCGCCGGGGAGCTGTTTTTT.